The next 4 T cell receptor beta chains were all read from a single sample in a study of STAT3 mutations in large granular lymphocyte leukemia. Study-wide results and caveats: At least one immunodominant TCR beta clonotype appeared in every T-cell large granular lymphocyte leukemia patient.

Their target antigens are unknown. The assay was immunoSEQ multiplex PCR, and TCRdb's table has in-frame clones only and misses some. In the table there are fewer than 2,000 clones, 25% to 30% of which are singletons. The sample consisted of peripheral blood mononuclear cells. The receptors derive from a male patient between 45 and 59 years old with T-cell large granular lymphocyte leukemia. Some clones in this sample may be carry-over from other donors' samples.

This clone was detected only a few times. No conserved phenylalanine or tryptophan is present at the end of the CDR3, so a read error is the likely explanation. The rearrangement joins TRBV6-5 to TRBJ2-3; no definite D call. Trimming cost V 4 bases and J 4 bases, with 6 bases left between them. This CDR3 is built from 12 residues. Germline CDR1 MNHEY, CDR2 SVGAGI. The CDR3 bases are TGTGCCAGCAGTTCGTTCGCAGATACGCAGTATTTG. It encodes CASSSFADTQYL.

This clone was seen only a few times. This sequence joins TRBV18 and TRBJ1-3, with unresolved D. This CDR3 region has 16 residues. Trimming removed 2 bases from V and 0 bases from J, with 11 bases in between. CDR1 is KGHSH and CDR2 is LQKENI in the germline V gene. CDR3 loop: CASSPSARSSGNTIYF. The CDR3 DNA sequence: TGTGCCAGCTCACCATCGGCTCGATCCTCTGGAAACACCATATATTTT.

Regarding this clone: The CDR3 does not close with the conserved phenylalanine or tryptophan, likely indicating a read error. The chain links TRBV28 to TRBJ2-3; TRBD2 is a possible D gene (6 bases). This CDR3 is 14 amino acids long. CDR1 MDHEN and CDR2 SYDVKM come from the germline V gene. Trimming left V 9 bases short and J 2 bases short, with 15 bases between. Written as DNA, the CDR3 is TGTGCCAGTATGGGGGGAGCACTCACAGATACGCAGTATGTG. This translates into CASMGGALTDTQYV.

V usage is TRBV2 and J usage is TRBJ1-4; TRBD1 might be the D (6 bases). The CDR3 length is 14 residues. CDR1 is SNHLY, CDR2 FYNNEI, per germline. V lost 3 bases and J lost 7, with 12 bases in between. CDR3 residues: CASSEEQGFEKLFF. CDR3 in DNA: TGTGCCAGCAGTGAGGAACAGGGTTTTGAAAAACTGTTTTTT.